The present T cell receptor (beta chain) was sequenced within a study of T cells in Graves' hyperthyroidism and ophthalmopathy. Researchers took RNA transcripts and amplified the TCR beta CDR3 regions from them. A set of HTBI primers served as the primers for a first-round RT-PCR of the TCR CDR3. TCRdb processed the multiplex PCR reads anew with MiXCR; each CDR3 protein has one entry. Of fewer than 700,000 distinct CDR3 sequences listed, roughly 15% are singletons. The ends lost 4 bases at V and 3 bases at J; junction bases unmatched: 15. There are 19 residues in the CDR3. Germline V gene data show CDR1 as SGDLS and CDR2 as YYNGEE. Graves' hyperthyroidism showing no ophthalmopathy progression within 18 months was considered stable. Pregnant or lactating patients were excluded, as were those with uncontrolled infection or other autoimmune disease. This clonotype was seen a handful of times.

Sequences were obtained from blood. The genes are TRBV9 and TRBJ2-7; 14 nucleotides match TRBD2. This sequence was found in a woman younger than 45 with Graves' hyperthyroidism. CDR3 bases: TGTGCCAGCAGCCAATTCCCGGGACTAGCGGGAGCCGGAGGCTACGAGCAGTACTTC. This gives the protein CASSQFPGLAGAGGYEQYF.